What follows are 27 T cell receptor beta chains derived from one specimen sequenced in a study of identical twins. A single record per CDR3 protein comes from TCRdb applying MiXCR to the 5' RACE reads. Of around 650,000 distinct CDR3 sequences detected, 7.1% appear once; the ten largest clones hold 1.5% to 2%. The sample was also reused in another study, on yellow fever vaccine responses in identical twins.

The sequencing sample was made of PBMCs. The origin of the receptors is a woman in her late teens or twenties in good health.

This rearrangement joins TRBV12-3 or TRBV12-4 to TRBJ1-6; the D gene is possibly TRBD1 (5 bases). CDR3 size: 13 residues. V was trimmed by 2 bases and J by 9 bases, leaving 8 bases between them. For the CDR3, the DNA is TGTGCCAGCAGTTTAATGGGGGGTTCACCCCTCCACTTT. This translates into CASSLMGGSPLHF.

V and J are TRBV28 and TRBJ2-2; 7 bases agree with TRBD1. V lost 8 bases to trimming and J lost 3 bases; unmatched junction nucleotides: 9. The germline gives CDR1 MDHEN, CDR2 SYDVKM. The CDR3 is 15 amino acids. The CDR3 nucleotides read TGTGCCAGCCGGCGAGGGGGCATTGACACCGGGGAGCTGTTTTTT. This codes for CASRRGGIDTGELFF.

In this sample, this clonotype turned up a few times. The V and J genes are TRBV29-1 and TRBJ2-1; the D is unclear. Per germline, CDR1 SQVTM and CDR2 ANQGSEA. This CDR3 is 10 amino acids long. The V and J ends lost 4 bases and 12 bases respectively, with 10 bases between them. The CDR3, as DNA: TGCAGCGTTGCTCACAACGGGCAGTTCTTC. This sequence encodes CSVAHNGQFF.

At least ten counts were recorded for this clonotype. The V gene is TRBV12-3 or TRBV12-4, the J gene TRBJ1-5; tentatively, D is TRBD1 (6 bases). The CDR3 consists of 14 residues. Trimming took off 2 bases at V and 5 bases at J, with 10 bases between the two ends. In nucleotides, the CDR3 is TGTGCCAGCAGTTTAAAACAGGGAGATCAGCCCCAGCATTTT. Translating gives CASSLKQGDQPQHF.

The chain has TRBV6-5 and TRBJ2-1; D call uncertain. The CDR3 has 11 residues. Germline V gives CDR1 MNHEY, CDR2 SVGAGI. V lost 3 bases and J lost 7, with 4 bases in between. The chain's CDR3 is CASSYQNEQFF. The CDR3 nucleotides read TGTGCCAGCAGTTATCAGAATGAGCAGTTCTTC.

This clonotype was observed a handful of times. The CDR3 region is CASSWGGDRFTDTQYF. The CDR3, as DNA: TGCGCCAGCAGCTGGGGGGGGGACAGATTCACAGATACGCAGTATTTT. The genes are TRBV5-1 and TRBJ2-3; D may match TRBD1 or TRBD2 (7 bases each). This CDR3 is 16 amino acids long. Trimming cost V 3 bases and J 2 bases, with 16 bases left between them. From germline, CDR1 is SGHRS and CDR2 YFSETQ.

The gene calls are TRBV5-6 and TRBJ2-1; D is ambiguous. Per germline, CDR1 SGHDT and CDR2 YYEEEE. Trimming stripped 0 bases from V and 0 bases from J, with 10 bases between. This CDR3 is built from 16 residues. In nucleotides, the CDR3 is TGTGCCAGCAGCTTGGGCGTCGCTGGCTCCTACAATGAGCAGTTCTTC. Encoded protein: CASSLGVAGSYNEQFF.

There are a few counts of this clonotype. The chain is built from TRBV5-1 and TRBJ2-3, with 10 bases fitting TRBD2. The CDR3 totals 16 residues. CDR1 and CDR2 from the germline V gene are SGHRS and YFSETQ. The trim removed 0 bases at V and 6 bases at J, leaving 7 bases unmatched. This chain's CDR3 is CASSLEGLAPRDTQYF. The CDR3 coding sequence is TGCGCCAGCAGCTTGGAGGGACTAGCGCCGCGGGATACGCAGTATTTT.

This clonotype was detected many times. V and J are TRBV10-2 and TRBJ1-2; D is uncertain. V dropped 10 bases and J dropped 4 bases, with 10 bases sitting between them. Germline V gene data show CDR1 as WSHSY and CDR2 as SAAADI. The CDR3 extends over 11 amino acids. For the CDR3, the DNA is TGCGCCACTAGGGAAACCTATGGCTACACCTTC. Translation: CATRETYGYTF.

In this sample, this clonotype turned up a few times. The DNA of the CDR3 is TGTGCCAGCAGTGAATCCGGGACAGGGGGCGCGAGCTATGGCTACACCTTC. As protein: CASSESGTGGASYGYTF. The rearrangement links TRBV25-1 to TRBJ1-2, with 12 bases aligning to TRBD1. The CDR3 has 17 amino acids. After removal of 1 base from V and 4 bases from J, the junction contained 7 bases not matched to a gene. The germline gives CDR1 MGHDK, CDR2 SYGVNS.

The chain uses TRBV7-9 and TRBJ2-2, with a weak D call TRBD2 (5 bases). The germline V gene encodes CDR1 SEHNR and CDR2 FQNEAQ (reference sequence). The CDR3 is 16 amino acids. The V end was cut by 7 bases, the J end by 0 bases, with 15 bases between. The CDR3 sequence is CASTPTLLANTGELFF. The DNA for the CDR3 is TGTGCCAGCACCCCAACCCTACTAGCGAACACCGGGGAGCTGTTTTTT.

This clonotype was seen repeatedly, ten times or more. The chain links TRBV6-1 to TRBJ1-1; D might be TRBD1 (6 bases). Germline V gene sequence: CDR1 MNHNS, CDR2 SASEGT. There are 14 residues in the CDR3. V lost 8 bases and J 5 bases, leaving 18 bases between the germline ends. CDR3 sequence reads: CASAMVDRITEAFF. The CDR3 DNA reads TGTGCCAGCGCTATGGTGGACAGAATTACTGAAGCTTTCTTT.

The rearrangement joins TRBV20-1 to TRBJ2-7, with D tentatively TRBD1 (5 bases). The V end was cut by 0 bases, the J end by 0 bases, with 24 bases between. Germline CDR1 is DFQATT and CDR2 is SNEGSKA (reference sequence). The CDR3 has 19 residues. The CDR3 is CSARDATPIRDGSSYEQYV. The CDR3 DNA is TGCAGTGCTAGAGACGCTACGCCCATCAGGGATGGAAGCTCCTACGAGCAGTACGTC.

This clonotype was seen repeatedly, ten times or more. CDR3: CASSLGPSYNEQFF. CDR3 DNA sequence: TGTGCCAGCAGCTTAGGCCCTTCCTACAATGAGCAGTTCTTC. The V and J genes are TRBV7-2 and TRBJ2-1; no clear D gene. The CDR3 is 14 residues long. Germline V gene sequence: CDR1 SGHTA, CDR2 FQGNSA. The V end was cut by 1 base, the J end by 1 base, with 5 bases between.

This clonotype was recorded at least ten times. J is TRBJ2-3 and V is TRBV12-3 or TRBV12-4; D is unresolved. The CDR3 is made up of 14 amino acids. Trimming pared 7 bases from V and 5 bases from J, leaving 16 bases between. CDR3 sequence reads: CASTLDGNLDTQYF. CDR3 sequence (DNA): TGTGCCAGCACTTTGGACGGAAACTTAGATACGCAGTATTTT.

V and J are TRBV11-2 and TRBJ2-1, with 9 bases matching TRBD2. V lost 2 bases and J lost 6; bases outside the gene matches: 5. The length of the CDR3 is 15 residues. Germline V gene data show CDR1 as SGHAT and CDR2 as FQNNGV. The CDR3 DNA reads TGTGCCAGCAGCTTACGGGCGGGAGGGTTCAATGAGCAGTTCTTC. Protein sequence: CASSLRAGGFNEQFF.

This clonotype turned up a few times. The J gene is TRBJ2-7, the V gene TRBV7-8, with 9 bases matching TRBD2. Germline trimming cut 5 bases from V and 0 bases from J; bases unmatched to any gene: 8. Germline CDR1 and CDR2: SGHVS and FQNEAQ. The CDR3 has 16 residues. CDR3 nucleotide sequence: TGTGCCAGCAGCACCCCCTCGACTAGCGGCTCCTACGAGCAGTACTTC. This gives the protein CASSTPSTSGSYEQYF.

In its sample, this clonotype was seen a few times. The chain employs TRBV2 and TRBJ2-1; the match to TRBD2 covers 7 bases. Germline CDR1 reads SNHLY; CDR2 reads FYNNEI. V lost 6 bases to trimming and J lost 4 bases; unmatched junction nucleotides: 9. The CDR3 has 15 residues. The CDR3 DNA reads as TGTGCCAGCAGAGGCGGGAGTCCGCCTTACAATGAGCAGTTCTTC. Its translation: CASRGGSPPYNEQFF.

V gene TRBV20-1 combines with J gene TRBJ2-3, with unresolved D. CDR1 DFQATT and CDR2 SNEGSKA come from the germline V gene (reference sequence). The CDR3 has 16 residues. V was pared by 0 bases and J by 0 bases, with 13 bases between. The CDR3 nucleotides read TGCAGTGCTAGAGATCGTTGGCAGTCGAGCACAGATACGCAGTATTTT. This gives the protein CSARDRWQSSTDTQYF.

The V gene is TRBV12-3 or TRBV12-4, the J gene TRBJ2-7, with TRBD2 identical over 7 bases. The length of the CDR3 is 13 residues. V gave up 2 bases and J gave up 3 bases; unmatched junction bases: 1. Here the CDR3 reads CASSLWGGYEQYF. The CDR3 region has the DNA TGTGCCAGCAGTTTATGGGGGGGCTACGAGCAGTACTTC.

This clonotype was picked up many times. This chain joins TRBV7-8 and TRBJ2-1; D is undetermined. Per the germline V gene, CDR1 is SGHVS and CDR2 is FQNEAQ. The CDR3 totals 18 residues. Trimming left V 2 bases short and J 1 base short, with 18 bases between. The CDR3 DNA is TGTGCCAGCAGCTTAAATCCTGGTAACTTATTATCCTACAATGAGCAGTTCTTC. It translates to CASSLNPGNLLSYNEQFF.

The table lists this clonotype with a few counts. This chain links TRBV7-9 with TRBJ1-5; D ambiguous. CDR1 and CDR2 (germline): SEHNR, FQNEAQ (reference sequence). Trimming stripped 0 bases from V and 3 bases from J, with 9 bases between. The CDR3 has 15 residues. The CDR3 spells CASSLAGYNNQPQHF. The CDR3 DNA reads TGTGCCAGCAGCTTAGCAGGGTATAACAATCAGCCCCAGCATTTT.

This clonotype has a handful of counts. J is TRBJ2-5 and V is TRBV18; the D gene could be TRBD1 or TRBD2 (5 bases each). Trimming shortened V by 0 bases and J by 5 bases, and 13 bases separated the two germline ends. This CDR3 contains 15 residues. Germline loops: CDR1 KGHSH, CDR2 LQKENI. The CDR3 region is CASSPPGGPRETQYF. The CDR3 bases are TGTGCCAGCTCACCACCTGGGGGACCTCGGGAGACCCAGTACTTC.

The chain uses TRBV5-6 and TRBJ1-5; D may be TRBD1 (5 bases). This CDR3 has 14 amino acids. Looked up from germline, CDR1 is SGHDT and CDR2 is YYEEEE. V lost 3 bases and J 3 bases, leaving 10 bases between the germline ends. For the CDR3, the DNA is TGTGCCAGCAGCTCGATAGGGGACAATCAGCCCCAGCATTTT. The encoded protein is CASSSIGDNQPQHF.

This clonotype has ten or more counts. The rearrangement uses TRBV29-1 and TRBJ1-2; 8 bases are shared with TRBD1. Losses at the gene ends were 7 bases for V and 0 bases for J; bases not matched to a gene: 4. The germline CDR1 and CDR2 sequences are SQVTM and ANQGSEA. CDR3 length equals 13 residues. DNA of the CDR3: TGCAGCGCCCCGGGACAGGCTAACTATGGCTACACCTTC. It specifies CSAPGQANYGYTF.

This clonotype has just a few counts. The chain joins TRBV6-1 to TRBJ2-1; 8 bases align to TRBD2. The V and J ends lost 6 bases and 9 bases, in that order; junction bases with no gene match: 10. This CDR3 is 14 amino acids long. Germline CDR1 reads MNHNS; CDR2 reads SASEGT. Here the CDR3 DNA reads TGTGCCAGCAGGGAGGGACTAGAGCGGACTGAGCAGTTCTTC. Translated, it gives CASREGLERTEQFF.

This clonotype came up many times. The rearrangement links TRBV5-1 to TRBJ2-2, with D perhaps matching TRBD1 (6 bases). The ends were cut back, 5 bases at V and 1 base at J, with 12 bases in the middle. CDR1 and CDR2 (germline): SGHRS, YFSETQ. The length of the CDR3 is 15 residues. The CDR3 DNA reads as TGCGCCAGCAGAATCGGGACACTGAACACCGGGGAGCTGTTTTTT. The encoded protein is CASRIGTLNTGELFF.